The 16 T cell receptor beta chains below all came from one sample that was sequenced in a study of cytomegalovirus exposure and HLA in healthy donors. The PCR employed 60 Vbeta primers together with 13 Jbeta primers. The table came from immunoSEQ multiplex PCR; TCRdb's copy has only in-frame clones and leaves some out. The sample lists 190,000 or so clones; around 83% were seen once. The sequenced sample consisted of PBMCs. The receptor set was obtained from a man in his fifties in good health and CMV-seronegative.

This chain links TRBV7-3 with TRBJ2-1, with 7 bases fitting TRBD2. Germline assignment: CDR1 SGHTA and CDR2 FQGTGA. The length of the CDR3 is 13 residues. J was trimmed by 5 bases and V by 5 bases; bases with no gene match: 3. CDR3 nucleotide sequence: TGTGCCAGCAGCGTTACTAGCGACAATGAGCAGTTCTTC. It specifies CASSVTSDNEQFF.

This rearrangement joins TRBV5-4 to TRBJ2-3, with 12 bases that match TRBD2. With 3 bases clipped from V and 4 bases from J, the junction kept 12 bases outside the gene matches. Germline V gene data show CDR1 as SGHNT and CDR2 as YYREEE (reference sequence). The CDR3 spans 18 residues. The DNA of the CDR3 is TGTGCCAGCAGCTCGAAAATGGCTAGCGGGAGGGTTGCAGATACGCAGTATTTT. This codes for CASSSKMASGRVADTQYF.

In this sample, this clone turned up once. The gene calls are TRBV27 and TRBJ2-7, with 10 bases identical to TRBD1. This CDR3 spans 15 amino acids. CDR1 is MNHEY, CDR2 SMNVEV, per germline (reference sequence). The junction had 9 bases not matched to a gene; V was cut back by 4 bases and J by 6 bases. The CDR3 spells CASSSRGQGSAEQYF. In nucleotides, the CDR3 is TGTGCCAGCAGTTCACGGGGACAGGGGTCCGCCGAGCAGTACTTC.

This clone was observed a single time. The chain is built from TRBV19 and TRBJ1-1, with 9 bases aligning to TRBD1. The CDR3 loop spans 15 amino acids. V shed 4 bases, J shed 5 bases, and the junction held 8 bases outside the gene matches. Per germline, CDR1 LNHDA and CDR2 SQIVND (reference sequence). This chain's CDR3 is CASSSVTGGHTEAFF. The CDR3 DNA is TGTGCCAGTAGTAGTGTAACAGGGGGCCATACTGAAGCTTTCTTT. Using reference TRBV19 and TRBJ1-1 for the parts outside the CDR3, the full variable domain is DGGITQSPKYLFRKEGQNVTLSCEQNLNHDAMYWYRQDPGQGLRLIYYSQIVNDFQKGDIAEGYSVSREKKESFPLTVTSAQKNPTAFYLCASSSVTGGHTEAFFGQGTRLTVV.

J is TRBJ1-3 and V is TRBV5-8; no clear D. The CDR3 extends over 15 amino acids. V was trimmed by 2 bases and J by 0 bases, leaving 9 bases between them. Germline assignment: CDR1 SGHTS and CDR2 YDEGEE. The CDR3 loop is CASSLLSGSGNTIYF. CDR3 nucleotide sequence: TGTGCCAGCAGCTTATTATCGGGCTCTGGAAACACCATATATTTT.

The genes are TRBV10-1 and TRBJ1-1; D might be TRBD1 (6 bases). The CDR3 length is 15 residues. The V end was cut by 2 bases, the J end by 1 base, with 11 bases between. Per the germline V gene, CDR1 is WNHNN and CDR2 is SYGVQD (reference sequence). The CDR3 here is CASSEPATGNTEAFF. CDR3 sequence (DNA): TGCGCCAGCAGTGAGCCGGCGACAGGGAACACTGAAGCTTTCTTT.

V is TRBV29-1 and J is TRBJ1-1; D uncertain. The CDR3 is 12 residues long. V shed 2 bases and J shed 5 bases, with 9 bases lying between them. The germline V gene has CDR1 SQVTM and CDR2 ANQGSEA. CDR3: CSVEQVLTEAFF. The CDR3 nucleotides read TGCAGCGTTGAACAGGTCTTGACTGAAGCTTTCTTT.

The chain has TRBV7-9 and TRBJ1-2; possibly TRBD1 for D (5 bases). The CDR3 length is 16 residues. V lost 1 base and J 5 bases, leaving 17 bases between the germline ends. Per the germline V gene, CDR1 is SEHNR and CDR2 is FQNEAQ (reference sequence). In DNA form, the CDR3 reads TGTGCCAGCAGCTTAGAATACAGGAGCTCGACTTATGGCTACACCTTC. Translating gives CASSLEYRSSTYGYTF.

The chain has TRBV11-2 and TRBJ2-3, with D possibly TRBD2 on 5 matching bases. The CDR3 sequence is 14 residues long. Looked up from germline, CDR1 is SGHAT and CDR2 is FQNNGV. V shed 0 bases and J shed 4 bases, with 8 bases lying between them. CDR3 in DNA: TGTGCCAGCAGCTTAGACGCGAGGGCAGATACGCAGTATTTT. Translating gives CASSLDARADTQYF.

This chain connects TRBV7-2 to TRBJ2-6, with TRBD2 as a possible D gene (5 bases). Germline CDR1 and CDR2: SGHTA and FQGNSA. V was pared by 4 bases and J by 3 bases, with 19 bases between. This CDR3 has 18 amino acids. The CDR3 nucleotides read TGTGCCAGCAGCTCACGAAGGTTAGGTACTAGTGGGGCCAACGTCCTGACTTTC. Protein product: CASSSRRLGTSGANVLTF.

This sequence joins TRBV11-1 and TRBJ2-1, with 7 bases fitting TRBD2. Germline loops: CDR1 SGHAT, CDR2 FQDESV (reference sequence). V was pared by 4 bases and J by 4 bases, with 13 bases of the junction left unmatched. This CDR3 region has 17 residues. This CDR3 reads CASSSRDIGRTYNEQFF. CDR3 nucleotides: TGTGCCAGCAGCTCTAGGGATATCGGGAGGACTTACAATGAGCAGTTCTTC. The variable domain in full, completed from reference TRBV11-1 and TRBJ2-1, reads EAEVAQSPRYKITEKSQAVAFWCDPISGHATLYWYRQILGQGPELLVQFQDESVVDDSQLPKDRFSAERLKGVDSTLKIQPAELGDSAMYLCASSSRDIGRTYNEQFFGPGTRLTVL.

This clone was counted only a few times. The chain links TRBV5-1 to TRBJ1-6; maybe TRBD1 (6 bases). Germline CDR1 and CDR2: SGHRS and YFSETQ. The V and J ends lost 2 bases and 9 bases respectively, with 15 bases between them. This CDR3 spans 15 amino acids. In nucleotides, the CDR3 is TGCGCCAGCAGCTTCACAGGGAATTCGCGTTCACCCCTCCACTTT. This translates into CASSFTGNSRSPLHF.

Of note for this clone: This sample also contains other DNA sequences that code for the same CDR3. Here the CDR3 DNA reads TGCGCCAGCAGCCCTCCAGGACTAGCGGGTACAGATACGCAGTATTTT. The encoded protein is CASSPPGLAGTDTQYF. The rearrangement uses TRBV5-1 and TRBJ2-3; TRBD2 agrees at 11 bases. The V and J ends lost 4 bases and 3 bases, in that order; junction bases with no gene match: 7. In germline, CDR1 is SGHRS, CDR2 YFSETQ. This CDR3 spans 16 amino acids.

CDR3 nucleotides: TGTGCCAGCAGTGACAGGTACGAGCAGTACTTC. Protein product: CASSDRYEQYF. V gene TRBV6-5 combines with J gene TRBJ2-7; D may be TRBD1 (6 bases). The CDR3 length is 11 residues. The ends were cut back, 5 bases at V and 4 bases at J, with 6 bases in the middle. Germline V CDR1 and CDR2: MNHEY, SVGAGI.

The gene calls are TRBV5-6 and TRBJ2-7; 7 nucleotides agree with TRBD1. There are 14 residues in the CDR3. Germline V gene lookup returns CDR1 SGHDT and CDR2 YYEEEE. With V trimmed by 6 bases and J by 0 bases, 6 bases remained unmatched. The CDR3 is CASTDRALSYEQYF. CDR3 in DNA: TGTGCCAGCACCGACAGGGCTCTCTCCTACGAGCAGTACTTC. The full variable domain, with the rest looked up from reference TRBV5-6 and TRBJ2-7, is DAGVTQSPTHLIKTRGQQVTLRCSPKSGHDTVSWYQQALGQGPQFIFQYYEEEERQRGNFPDRFSGHQFPNYSSELNVNALLLGDSALYLCASTDRALSYEQYFGPGTRLTVT.

V usage is TRBV30 and J usage is TRBJ1-4; weak D call: TRBD1 (6 bases). This CDR3 spans 15 amino acids. Germline CDR1 reads GTSNPN; CDR2 reads SVGIG (reference sequence). V dropped 0 bases and J dropped 3 bases, with 11 bases sitting between them. The DNA of the CDR3 is TGTGCCTGGAGTGTTTTTAAGGGGGCTAATGAAAAACTGTTTTTT. Its translation: CAWSVFKGANEKLFF.